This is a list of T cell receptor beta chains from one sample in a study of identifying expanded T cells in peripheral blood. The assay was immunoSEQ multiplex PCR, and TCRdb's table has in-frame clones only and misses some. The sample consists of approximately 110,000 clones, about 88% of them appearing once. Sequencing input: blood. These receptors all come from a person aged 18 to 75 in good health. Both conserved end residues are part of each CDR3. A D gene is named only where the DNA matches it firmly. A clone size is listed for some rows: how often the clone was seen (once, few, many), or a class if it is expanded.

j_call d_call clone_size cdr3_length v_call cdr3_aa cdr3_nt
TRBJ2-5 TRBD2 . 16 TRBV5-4 CASSPGRTSGEETQYF TGTGCCAGCAGCCCGGGCCGGACTAGCGGGGAAGAGACCCAGTACTTC
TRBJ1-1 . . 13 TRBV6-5 CASSYSGWTEAFF TGTGCCAGCAGTTACTCCGGATGGACTGAAGCTTTCTTT
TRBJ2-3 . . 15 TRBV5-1 CASSFTGFGGDTQYF TGCGCCAGCAGCTTTACGGGGTTTGGCGGAGATACGCAGTATTTT
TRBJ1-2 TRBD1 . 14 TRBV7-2 CASSHGRTGRGYTF TGTGCCAGCAGCCACGGGAGGACAGGGAGAGGCTACACCTTC
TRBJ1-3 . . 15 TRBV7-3 CASSPGQSSGNTIYF TGTGCCAGCAGCCCTGGACAGAGCTCTGGAAACACCATATATTTT
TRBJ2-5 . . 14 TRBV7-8 CASSLLVPPETQYF TGTGCCAGCAGCTTATTAGTTCCCCCAGAGACCCAGTACTTC
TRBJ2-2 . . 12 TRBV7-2 CASSVYGGELFF TGTGCCAGCAGCGTTTATGGGGGGGAGCTGTTTTTT
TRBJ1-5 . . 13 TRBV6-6 CASGAGLNQPQHF TGTGCCAGTGGGGCAGGGCTCAATCAGCCCCAGCATTTT
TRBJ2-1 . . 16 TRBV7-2 CASRDGGESSYNEQFF TGTGCCAGCAGAGACGGCGGGGAAAGCTCCTACAATGAGCAGTTCTTC
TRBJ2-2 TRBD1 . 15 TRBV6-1 CASSEPGTAVGELFF TGTGCCAGCAGTGAACCCGGGACAGCGGTCGGGGAGCTGTTTTTT
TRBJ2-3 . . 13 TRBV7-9 CASSLAGLDTQYF TGTGCCAGCAGCTTGGCAGGGTTGGATACGCAGTATTTT
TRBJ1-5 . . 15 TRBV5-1 CASSPGQSSNQPQHF TGCGCCAGCAGCCCGGGACAAAGTAGCAATCAGCCCCAGCATTTT
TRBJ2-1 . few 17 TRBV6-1 CASSEARGRSTYNEQFF TGTGCCAGCAGTGAAGCGAGAGGGCGGTCCACCTACAATGAGCAGTTCTTC
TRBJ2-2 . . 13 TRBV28 CASSDFVLGELFF TGTGCCAGCAGCGATTTCGTGTTAGGGGAGCTGTTTTTT
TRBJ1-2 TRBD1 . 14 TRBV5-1 CASSYSQGDYGYTF TGCGCCAGCAGCTACTCACAGGGGGACTATGGCTACACCTTC
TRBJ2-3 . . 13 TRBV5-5 CASSSTSADTQYF TGTGCCAGCAGCTCGACTTCGGCAGATACGCAGTATTTT
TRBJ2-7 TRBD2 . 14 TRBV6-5 CASSLAGGSYEQYF TGTGCCAGCAGTTTGGCGGGAGGGAGCTACGAGCAGTACTTC
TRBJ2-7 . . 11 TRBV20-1 CSTGHDREQYF TGCAGTACCGGACACGATCGCGAGCAGTACTTC
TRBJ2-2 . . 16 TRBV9 CASSEELATGTGELFF TGTGCCAGCAGCGAGGAACTCGCGACGGGCACCGGGGAGCTGTTTTTT
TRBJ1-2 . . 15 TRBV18 CASSPIRTIPGGYTF TGTGCCAGCTCACCAATAAGGACGATACCGGGTGGCTACACCTTC
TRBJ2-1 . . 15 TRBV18 CASSQPGPQGDEQFF TGTGCCAGCTCACAACCGGGACCCCAAGGGGATGAGCAGTTCTTC
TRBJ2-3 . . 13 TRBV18 CASSPPWTDTQYF TGTGCCAGCTCACCACCCTGGACAGATACGCAGTATTTT
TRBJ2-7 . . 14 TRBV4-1 CASSLTDKSYEQYF TGCGCCAGCAGCCTGACAGATAAATCCTACGAGCAGTACTTC
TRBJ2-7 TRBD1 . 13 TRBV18 CASTRDRGYEQYF TGTGCCAGCACCCGGGACAGGGGCTACGAGCAGTACTTC
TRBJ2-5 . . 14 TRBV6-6 CASSRGSPTETQYF TGTGCCAGCTCTCGAGGGTCCCCCACGGAGACCCAGTACTTC
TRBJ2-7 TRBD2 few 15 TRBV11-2 CASSSHLAGPYEQYF TGTGCCAGCAGCTCTCACCTAGCGGGGCCCTACGAGCAGTACTTC
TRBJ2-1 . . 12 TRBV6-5 CASSEIEGEQFF TGTGCCAGCAGTGAAATAGAGGGTGAGCAGTTCTTC
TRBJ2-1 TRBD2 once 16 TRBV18 CASSQGTSGMGNEQFF TGTGCCAGCTCACAGGGGACTAGCGGGATGGGTAATGAGCAGTTCTTC
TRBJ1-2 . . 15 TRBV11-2 CASSPFRGAGDGYTF TGTGCCAGCAGCCCTTTTCGGGGGGCTGGTGATGGCTACACCTTC